This T cell receptor beta chain is drawn from a study of blood T cell repertoires in COVID-19. For this clone: Within the sample, other DNA sequences also encode this same CDR3.

Seattle enrolled patients during active infection and tracked them longitudinally. Germline V lookup: CDR1 KGHSH, CDR2 LQKENI. This CDR3 is built from 15 residues. Trimming removed 2 bases from V and 1 base from J, with 8 bases in between. Sequencing was performed with immunoSEQ multiplex PCR; in TCRdb, only in-frame clones are kept and a portion is missing. The sample consists of approximately 330,000 clones, roughly 87% of them appearing once. This chain connects TRBV18 to TRBJ2-2, with D hard to call. The clonotype comes from a man younger than 45 with COVID-19, enrolled during active disease. The sequencing input was peripheral blood. The CDR3 reads CASSPGTGNTGELFF. Here the CDR3 DNA reads TGTGCCAGCTCACCAGGCACGGGGAACACCGGGGAGCTGTTTTTT.